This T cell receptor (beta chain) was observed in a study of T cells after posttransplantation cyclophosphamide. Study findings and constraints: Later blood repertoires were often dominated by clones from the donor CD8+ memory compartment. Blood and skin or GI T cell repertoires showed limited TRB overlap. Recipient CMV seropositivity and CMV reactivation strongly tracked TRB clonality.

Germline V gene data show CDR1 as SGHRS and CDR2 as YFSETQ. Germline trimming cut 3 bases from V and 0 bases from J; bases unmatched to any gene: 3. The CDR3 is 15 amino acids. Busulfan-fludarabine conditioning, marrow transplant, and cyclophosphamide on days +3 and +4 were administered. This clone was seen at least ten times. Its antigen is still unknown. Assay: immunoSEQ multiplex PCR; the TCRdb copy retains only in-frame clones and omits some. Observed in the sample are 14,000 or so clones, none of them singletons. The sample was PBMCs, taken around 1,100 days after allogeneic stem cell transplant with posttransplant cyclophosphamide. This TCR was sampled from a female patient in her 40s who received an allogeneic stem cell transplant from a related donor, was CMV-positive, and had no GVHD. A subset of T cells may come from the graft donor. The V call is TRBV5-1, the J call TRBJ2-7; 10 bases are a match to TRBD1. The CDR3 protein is CASSSGTGVSYEQYF. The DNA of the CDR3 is TGCGCCAGCAGCTCCGGGACAGGGGTCTCCTACGAGCAGTACTTC.